The clone carrying this T cell receptor beta chain was detected only once. The CDR3 consists of 16 residues. Trimming removed 5 bases at V and 5 bases at J, with 19 bases between. Germline loops: CDR1 SGHVS, CDR2 FQNEAQ. The sample originates from a study of blood T cell repertoires in COVID-19. Turning to the study itself: Acute and convalescent COVID-19 samples came from the United States, Italy and Spain.

Measured with immunoSEQ multiplex PCR; TCRdb has only the in-frame clones, and not every one. The sample yields around 97,000 clones, about four fifths seen once. V usage is TRBV7-8 and J usage is TRBJ2-1; perhaps TRBD2 as D (5 bases). The source material was peripheral blood. The source of this sequence is a human donor in a cohort sampled during active COVID-19. The CDR3 region has the DNA TGTGCCAGCAGCCGAGGTTTAGTCGGGATACACAATGAGCAGTTCTTC. Encoded protein: CASSRGLVGIHNEQFF.